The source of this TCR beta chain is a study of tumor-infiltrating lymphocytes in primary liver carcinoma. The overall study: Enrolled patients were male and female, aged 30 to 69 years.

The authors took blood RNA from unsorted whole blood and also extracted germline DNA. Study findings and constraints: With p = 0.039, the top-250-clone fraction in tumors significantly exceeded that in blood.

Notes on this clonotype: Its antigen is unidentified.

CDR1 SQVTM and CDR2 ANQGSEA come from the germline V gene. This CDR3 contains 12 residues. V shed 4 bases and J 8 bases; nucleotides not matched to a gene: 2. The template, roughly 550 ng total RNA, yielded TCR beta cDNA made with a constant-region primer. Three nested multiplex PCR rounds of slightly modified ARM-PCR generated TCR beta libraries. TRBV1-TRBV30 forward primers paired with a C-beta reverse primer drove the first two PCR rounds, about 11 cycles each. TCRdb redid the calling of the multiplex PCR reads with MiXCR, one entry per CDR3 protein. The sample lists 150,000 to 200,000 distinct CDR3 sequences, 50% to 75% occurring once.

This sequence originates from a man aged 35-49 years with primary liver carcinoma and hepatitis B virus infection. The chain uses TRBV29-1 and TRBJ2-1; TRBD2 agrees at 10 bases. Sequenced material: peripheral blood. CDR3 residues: CSVVAGGDEQFF. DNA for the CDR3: TGCAGCGTTGTAGCGGGAGGTGATGAGCAGTTCTTC.